These T cell receptor beta chains were read from a single sample in a study of T cell repertoires in aging, cancer and after chemotherapy. One entry per CDR3 protein results from TCRdb running MiXCR on the multiplex PCR reads. The data contain several thousand distinct CDR3 sequences, less than 25% of them singletons. The sequenced material came from blood. These receptors all come from a human donor in good health. CDR3s include the opening cysteine and the closing phenylalanine or tryptophan. D genes are given only for firm matches. Size is stated for part of the rows, as once, few or many counts, or as a class when the clone is expanded.

clone_size: once; j_call: TRBJ2-1; v_call: TRBV18; d_call: TRBD2; cdr3_nt: TGTGCCAGCTCAACCCTCGCGGGAGGAGACAATGAGCAGTTCTTC; cdr3_aa: CASSTLAGGDNEQFF
clone_size: medium-sized; j_call: TRBJ2-1; v_call: TRBV20-1; d_call: -; cdr3_nt: TGCAGTGCTACGGTCAGCTCCTACAATGAGCAGTTCTTC; cdr3_aa: CSATVSSYNEQFF
clone_size: few; j_call: TRBJ2-1; v_call: TRBV27; d_call: -; cdr3_nt: TGTGCCAGCAGTCCGTGGGCAGCCGCCAACGGTGAGCAGTTCTTC; cdr3_aa: CASSPWAAANGEQFF
clone_size: few; j_call: TRBJ1-6; v_call: TRBV5-1; d_call: TRBD1; cdr3_nt: TGCGCCAGCAGCTTGGGACAGGGGATTAATTCACCCCTCCACTTT; cdr3_aa: CASSLGQGINSPLHF
clone_size: medium-sized; j_call: TRBJ2-2; v_call: TRBV7-2; d_call: TRBD2; cdr3_nt: TGTGCCAGCACCTGGACTAGCGGTACCACCGGGGAGCTGTTTTTT; cdr3_aa: CASTWTSGTTGELFF
clone_size: medium-sized; j_call: TRBJ2-1; v_call: TRBV15; d_call: -; cdr3_nt: TGTGCCACCAGCAGAGGGAACGGGGGTCCGTTCTTC; cdr3_aa: CATSRGNGGPFF
clone_size: medium-sized; j_call: TRBJ1-2; v_call: TRBV6-1; d_call: TRBD1; cdr3_nt: TGTGCCAGCAGTGGCCCCGCGAGGGGGCGCAGTGGCTACACCTTC; cdr3_aa: CASSGPARGRSGYTF
clone_size: -; j_call: TRBJ2-7; v_call: TRBV2; d_call: -; cdr3_nt: TGTGCTAAGCAAATTGGGGGCTCCTACGAGCAGTACTTC; cdr3_aa: CAKQIGGSYEQYF
clone_size: few; j_call: TRBJ2-1; v_call: TRBV19; d_call: TRBD1; cdr3_nt: TGTGCCAGTAGTAGGTTGACAGGGGGCTTTGATGAGCAGTTCTTC; cdr3_aa: CASSRLTGGFDEQFF
clone_size: few; j_call: TRBJ2-7; v_call: TRBV4-2; d_call: TRBD1; cdr3_nt: TGTGCCAGCAGCCAAGGGACAGGGCCTAACTACGAGCAGTACTTC; cdr3_aa: CASSQGTGPNYEQYF
clone_size: -; j_call: TRBJ2-5; v_call: TRBV18; d_call: -; cdr3_nt: TGTGCCAGCTCACCACCGGCCCCTACCCCCCAAGAGACCCAGTACTTC; cdr3_aa: CASSPPAPTPQETQYF
clone_size: -; j_call: TRBJ2-3; v_call: TRBV6-4; d_call: TRBD2; cdr3_nt: TGTGCCAGCAGTGACTCGCCGGGAGGAGAGTCAGATACGCAGTATTTT; cdr3_aa: CASSDSPGGESDTQYF
clone_size: -; j_call: TRBJ2-1; v_call: TRBV24-1; d_call: TRBD2; cdr3_nt: TGTGCCACCAGTGAACCCGGACTAGCGGGAGGAAAAGAGCAGTTCTTC; cdr3_aa: CATSEPGLAGGKEQFF
clone_size: medium-sized; j_call: TRBJ1-2; v_call: TRBV19; d_call: -; cdr3_nt: TGTGCCAGTAGTCCCGGGACCTCTGGCTACACCTTC; cdr3_aa: CASSPGTSGYTF
clone_size: few; j_call: TRBJ1-2; v_call: TRBV28; d_call: -; cdr3_nt: TGTGCCAGCAGTTTTAAAAGGGGCTATGGCTACACCTTC; cdr3_aa: CASSFKRGYGYTF
clone_size: -; j_call: TRBJ1-5; v_call: TRBV24-1; d_call: -; cdr3_nt: TGTGCCACCAGTGATTACCGGGGCACGGAATTTGGTCAGCCCCAGCATTTT; cdr3_aa: CATSDYRGTEFGQPQHF
clone_size: medium-sized; j_call: TRBJ1-3; v_call: TRBV6-6; d_call: -; cdr3_nt: TGTGCCAGCAGTTATTGGGGCGACACAGAGACTGGAAACACCATATATTTT; cdr3_aa: CASSYWGDTETGNTIYF
clone_size: medium-sized; j_call: TRBJ2-1; v_call: TRBV6-2/TRBV6-3; d_call: -; cdr3_nt: TGTGCCAGCAGTTACGATGAGGGAGGTTACAATGAGCAGTTCTTC; cdr3_aa: CASSYDEGGYNEQFF
clone_size: -; j_call: TRBJ1-5; v_call: TRBV28; d_call: -; cdr3_nt: TGTGCCAGCAGTTTAAGGTCTGGTCGTGGCAGCTCCTATAGCAATCAGCCCCAGCATTTT; cdr3_aa: CASSLRSGRGSSYSNQPQHF
clone_size: medium-sized; j_call: TRBJ2-7; v_call: TRBV30; d_call: -; cdr3_nt: TGTGCCTGGAGTGGAGGCAGGGGCCCTTACGAGCAGTACTTC; cdr3_aa: CAWSGGRGPYEQYF
clone_size: few; j_call: TRBJ1-1; v_call: TRBV11-2; d_call: -; cdr3_nt: TGTGCCAGCAGCTTGGAAGGGGGCACTGAAGCTTTCTTT; cdr3_aa: CASSLEGGTEAFF
clone_size: -; j_call: TRBJ2-1; v_call: TRBV6-2/TRBV6-3; d_call: -; cdr3_nt: TGTGCCAGCAGTTCGGGACGGGAGACGCATGAGCAGTTCTTC; cdr3_aa: CASSSGRETHEQFF
clone_size: medium-sized; j_call: TRBJ1-2; v_call: TRBV20-1; d_call: -; cdr3_nt: TGCAGTGCCAGTTATGGGGGAAATTCTGGCTACACCTTC; cdr3_aa: CSASYGGNSGYTF
clone_size: few; j_call: TRBJ2-3; v_call: TRBV28; d_call: -; cdr3_nt: TGTGCCACAACCCTTGGCGCGATGACTAGCACAGATACGCAGTATTTT; cdr3_aa: CATTLGAMTSTDTQYF
clone_size: medium-sized; j_call: TRBJ1-2; v_call: TRBV20-1; d_call: -; cdr3_nt: TGCAGTGCTAGGGGTATCCCGAACGGCTACACCTTC; cdr3_aa: CSARGIPNGYTF
clone_size: -; j_call: TRBJ2-6; v_call: TRBV19; d_call: TRBD1; cdr3_nt: TGTGCCAGTAGTATCTTTCGGGACAGGGGCCTCTCTGGGGCCAACGTCCTGACTTTC; cdr3_aa: CASSIFRDRGLSGANVLTF
clone_size: -; j_call: TRBJ2-6; v_call: TRBV4-3; d_call: TRBD2; cdr3_nt: TGCGCCAGCAGCCAAGATGGGGTGGCTAGCGGGAGATTATGGGGGGCCAACGTCCTGACTTTC; cdr3_aa: CASSQDGVASGRLWGANVLTF
clone_size: once; j_call: TRBJ1-2; v_call: TRBV12-3/TRBV12-4; d_call: TRBD1; cdr3_nt: TGTGCCAGCAGTTTAACAGGGGGGGGCTCTGGCTACACCTTC; cdr3_aa: CASSLTGGGSGYTF
clone_size: few; j_call: TRBJ2-1; v_call: TRBV6-2/TRBV6-3; d_call: TRBD2; cdr3_nt: TGTGCCAGCAGTGTAGCGGGAGGGGCCTACAATGAGCAGTTCTTC; cdr3_aa: CASSVAGGAYNEQFF
clone_size: -; j_call: TRBJ1-1; v_call: TRBV28; d_call: -; cdr3_nt: TGTGCCAGCATTTCTTATCCTGAAGCTTTCTTT; cdr3_aa: CASISYPEAFF
clone_size: -; j_call: TRBJ1-2; v_call: TRBV7-2; d_call: -; cdr3_nt: TGTGCCAGCGGGGAGGACGGTGGCTACACCTTC; cdr3_aa: CASGEDGGYTF
clone_size: -; j_call: TRBJ2-7; v_call: TRBV20-1; d_call: -; cdr3_nt: TGCAGTGCTAACTCTTGGACCGATGGGGAGCAGTACTTC; cdr3_aa: CSANSWTDGEQYF
clone_size: -; j_call: TRBJ2-5; v_call: TRBV7-2; d_call: -; cdr3_nt: TGTGCCAGCAGCTTAAATTCGGGCTACCAAGAGACCCAGTACTTC; cdr3_aa: CASSLNSGYQETQYF
clone_size: medium-sized; j_call: TRBJ2-7; v_call: TRBV27; d_call: -; cdr3_nt: TGTGCCAGCAGTTTGGGGGGCTACGAGCAGTACTTC; cdr3_aa: CASSLGGYEQYF
clone_size: -; j_call: TRBJ2-1; v_call: TRBV12-3/TRBV12-4; d_call: -; cdr3_nt: TGTGCCAGCAGTTTAGCGGCAGCCAATGAGCAGTTCTTC; cdr3_aa: CASSLAAANEQFF
clone_size: medium-sized; j_call: TRBJ2-7; v_call: TRBV15; d_call: TRBD1; cdr3_nt: TGTGCCACCAGCAGGGGGACAGAAGAGCAGTACTTC; cdr3_aa: CATSRGTEEQYF
clone_size: -; j_call: TRBJ1-2; v_call: TRBV14; d_call: -; cdr3_nt: TGTGCCAGCAGCCAAGATCAGGAGACCGGCGGCTATGGCTACACCTTC; cdr3_aa: CASSQDQETGGYGYTF
clone_size: few; j_call: TRBJ1-1; v_call: TRBV19; d_call: -; cdr3_nt: TGTGCCAGTAGTATTCGGCAGGTCGGATACACTGAAGCTTTCTTT; cdr3_aa: CASSIRQVGYTEAFF
clone_size: -; j_call: TRBJ2-1; v_call: TRBV7-2; d_call: -; cdr3_nt: TGTGCCAGCAGCTTAGAAGGTGGGATTGGAAACAATGAGCAGTTCTTC; cdr3_aa: CASSLEGGIGNNEQFF
clone_size: -; j_call: TRBJ2-7; v_call: TRBV7-2; d_call: TRBD2; cdr3_nt: TGTGCCAGCAGCCGGGGGGGACCAGCCTACGAGCAGTACTTC; cdr3_aa: CASSRGGPAYEQYF